This T cell receptor beta chain was obtained from a study of human T cells and chemical hapten exposure. Study at large: While the approximately 23-week study was under way, patients received diphenylcyclopropenone on the scalp every week.

Study-wide results and limits: No shift was seen in TCRs above 1 in 1000 frequency with DPC sensitization.

Documented time point: pre-sensitization, week 0. Treatment given: therapeutic diphenylcyclopropenone sensitization with weekly scalp DPC. Concerning this clonotype itself: Its antigen is not identified.

Library preparation tagged each individual cDNA molecule with a unique molecular identifier. MiXCR, applied by TCRdb to the RACE reads, yields one record per CDR3 protein. The sample consists of around 250,000 distinct CDR3 sequences, about 9.4% of them appearing once. V lost 3 bases to trimming and J lost 7 bases; unmatched junction nucleotides: 8. The CDR3 is 15 amino acids. CDR1 and CDR2 from the germline V gene are SGHRS and YFSETQ. Sequenced here: whole blood, sampled in connection with sensitization to the hapten diphenylcyclopropenone (DPC). This clonotype was sampled from a woman aged 40 to 50 with alopecia areata. Some clones in this sample may be carry-over from other donors' samples. This chain links TRBV5-1 with TRBJ2-1, with 9 bases fitting TRBD2. The CDR3 reads CASSSPGLAGNEQFF. CDR3 nucleotides: TGCGCCAGCAGCTCGCCGGGACTAGCTGGGAATGAGCAGTTCTTC.